This T cell receptor beta chain was observed in a study of post-analysis software for immune sequencing data. General study results and limits: Patients with multiple sclerosis recorded significantly lower normalized Chao1 diversity than controls, the study found. Elevated frequency relative to controls characterized roughly five TRBV segments in patients, TRBV5-6, TRBV5-1 and TRBV20-1 among them.

Details on this clonotype: Its antigen is currently unknown.

Unique molecular identifiers were present in the TCR beta cDNA libraries. Each batch of roughly 0.95 to 10 million T cells produced 490,000 or so cDNA molecules. TCRdb analysed the PCR reads with MiXCR anew, one entry per CDR3 protein. The sample contains around 770,000 distinct CDR3 sequences, around 42% of which appear only once. Germline CDR1 SGHKS, CDR2 YYEKEE (reference sequence). Trimming cost V 4 bases and J 0 bases, with 15 bases left between them. This CDR3 has 16 amino acids. This clonotype originated in a girl aged 10-17 years with multiple sclerosis. The chain combines TRBV5-5 with TRBJ2-3; the D call may be TRBD1 or TRBD2 (5 bases each). What was sequenced was blood. CDR3 DNA: TGTGCCAGCAGCACCCCGGGACGGCCTAGCACAGATACGCAGTATTTT. Residues: CASSTPGRPSTDTQYF.